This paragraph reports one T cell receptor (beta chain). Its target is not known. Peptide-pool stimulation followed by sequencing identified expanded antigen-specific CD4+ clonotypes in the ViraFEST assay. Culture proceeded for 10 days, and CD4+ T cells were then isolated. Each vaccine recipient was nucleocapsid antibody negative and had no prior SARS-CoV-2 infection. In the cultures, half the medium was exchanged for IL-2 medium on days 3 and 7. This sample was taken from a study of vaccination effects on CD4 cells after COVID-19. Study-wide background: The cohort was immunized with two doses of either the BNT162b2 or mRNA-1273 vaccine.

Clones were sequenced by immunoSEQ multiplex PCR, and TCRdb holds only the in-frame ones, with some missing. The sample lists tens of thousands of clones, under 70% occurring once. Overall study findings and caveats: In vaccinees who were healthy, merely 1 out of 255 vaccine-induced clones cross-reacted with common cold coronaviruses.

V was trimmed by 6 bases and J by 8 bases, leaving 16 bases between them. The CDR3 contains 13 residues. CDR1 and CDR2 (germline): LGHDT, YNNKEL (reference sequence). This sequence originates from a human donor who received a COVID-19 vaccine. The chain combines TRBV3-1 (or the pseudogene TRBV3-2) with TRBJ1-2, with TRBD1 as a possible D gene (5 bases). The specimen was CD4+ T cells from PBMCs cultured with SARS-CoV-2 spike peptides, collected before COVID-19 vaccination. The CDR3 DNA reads TGTGCCAGCAGACAGGACCCGGCGAGGGGCTACACCTTC. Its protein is CASRQDPARGYTF.